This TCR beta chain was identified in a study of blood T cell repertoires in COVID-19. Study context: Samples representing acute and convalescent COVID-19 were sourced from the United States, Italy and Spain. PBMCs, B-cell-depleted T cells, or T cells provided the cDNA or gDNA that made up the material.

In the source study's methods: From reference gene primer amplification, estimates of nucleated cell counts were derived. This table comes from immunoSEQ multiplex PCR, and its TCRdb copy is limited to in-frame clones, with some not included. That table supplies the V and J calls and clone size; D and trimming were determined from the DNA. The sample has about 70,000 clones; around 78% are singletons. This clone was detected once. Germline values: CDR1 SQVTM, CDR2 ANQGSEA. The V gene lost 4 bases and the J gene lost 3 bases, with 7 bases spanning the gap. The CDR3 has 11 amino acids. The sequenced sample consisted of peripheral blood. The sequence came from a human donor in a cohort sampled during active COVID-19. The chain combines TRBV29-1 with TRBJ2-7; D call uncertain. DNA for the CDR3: TGCAGCGTTGTTAGCAGCTACGAGCAGTACTTC. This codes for CSVVSSYEQYF.